The TCR beta chain described here comes from a study of CD8 T cells in ankylosing spondylitis. Whole-study findings and limits: As for the disease-linked clones, they showed a CD8+ phenotype and occurred at relatively low frequencies in peripheral blood. What seemed typical of ankylosing spondylitis blood was a TCR beta motif built from 7 or 8 highly homologous variants.

TCRdb re-analysed the 5' RACE reads in MiXCR, keeping a single row per CDR3 protein. The data contain over 200,000 distinct CDR3 sequences, about 17% of them seen just once; the ten biggest clones take up about 44%. About this clonotype itself: Its target is not known.

The TCR sequence derives from a male donor with ankylosing spondylitis. Sequenced sample: blood, either unsorted or a sorted T cell fraction (not recorded which).

In DNA, the CDR3 is TGTGCCACATCACCGGGACAGGAAAAAAACATTCAGTACTTC. It codes for CATSPGQEKNIQYF. J is TRBJ2-4 and V is TRBV5-4; 8 nucleotides match TRBD1. J was trimmed by 4 bases and V by 9 bases; bases with no gene match: 9. The CDR3 spans 14 residues. Germline assignment: CDR1 SGHNT and CDR2 YYREEE (reference sequence).